The 3 T cell receptor beta chains given below trace back to one sample, sequenced in a study of vaccination and CD4 T cells after COVID-19. Sequencing of DNA taken from cultured CD4+ T cells relied on the Oncomine TCR Beta short-read assay. One entry per CDR3 protein results from TCRdb running MiXCR on the PCR reads. The repertoire has under 10,000 distinct CDR3 sequences, around 21% of them found once; the top ten carry about 20%. The treatment here: approximately 10-day PBMC culture with coronavirus spike peptide pools or control peptides (ViraFEST assay). Their antigen targets remain unknown. The sequencing used CD4+ T cells from blood, cultured in vitro, collected after SARS-CoV-2 vaccination. Source of these receptors: a human donor who had recovered from COVID-19.

This clonotype ranks as medium-sized. The V call is TRBV25-1, the J call TRBJ2-7; 8 bases agree with TRBD2. This CDR3 has 14 residues. V was clipped by 6 bases and J by 2 bases; unmatched bases: 6. Per the germline V gene, CDR1 is MGHDK and CDR2 is SYGVNS. CDR3 residues: CASSREGQAYEQYF. The CDR3 nucleotides read TGTGCCAGCAGCCGGGAGGGTCAGGCCTACGAGCAGTACTTC.

V usage is TRBV28 and J usage is TRBJ2-3; 7 bases are a match to TRBD1. Germline loops: CDR1 MDHEN, CDR2 SYDVKM. The junction had 5 bases not matched to a gene; V was cut back by 5 bases and J by 0 bases. The CDR3 runs 15 residues. This CDR3 is CASSRTGVSTDTQYF. As DNA, the CDR3 is TGTGCCAGCAGTCGGACAGGCGTTAGCACAGATACGCAGTATTTT. Based on the CDR3 plus reference TRBV28 and TRBJ2-3, the full variable domain is DVKVTQSSRYLVKRTGEKVFLECVQDMDHENMFWYRQDPGLGLRLIYFSYDVKMKEKGDIPEGYSVSREKKERFSLILESASTNQTSMYLCASSRTGVSTDTQYFGPGTRLTVL.

This clonotype is classed as medium-sized. The chain carries TRBV27 and TRBJ1-2, with 9 bases lining up with TRBD1. The germline V gene encodes CDR1 MNHEY and CDR2 SMNVEV (reference sequence). V lost 6 bases to trimming and J lost 5 bases; unmatched junction nucleotides: 16. The CDR3 is 17 amino acids. The CDR3, as DNA: TGTGCCAGCAGCCCAACCCTGACAGGGGGATTGTGGTATGGCTACACCTTC. Amino acid sequence: CASSPTLTGGLWYGYTF.